This T cell receptor (beta chain) was found in a study of T cells in women clearing cervical HPV infection. As concerns this clone: The read ends 3 residues early relative to the CDR3; the germline J gene fills the gap.

CDR1 SGHAT and CDR2 FQDESV come from the germline V gene (reference sequence). Trimming took 2 bases from V and 4 from J; bases not matched to a gene: 6. The CDR3 consists of 15 residues. Sequencing used immunoSEQ multiplex PCR; TCRdb keeps in-frame clones, though not all of them. The sample has approximately 30,000 clones. The TCR originated in a woman aged 18 to 69 with a cervical HPV16 infection that either progressed to CIN3+ or cleared (not recorded which). This chain connects TRBV11-1 to TRBJ2-7; TRBD1 aligns across 9 bases. Input material: blood buffy coat. The part of the CDR3 DNA that was read is TGTGCCAGCAGCTTATTCGGGACAGGGAAATACGAG. Translating it yields CASSLFGTGKYE. In full, the CDR3 reads CASSLFGTGKYEQYF.